The 20 T cell receptor beta chains presented below share a single source sample, sequenced in a study of CD4 T cells in relation to SARS-CoV-2 and coronaviruses. The table came from immunoSEQ multiplex PCR; TCRdb's copy has only in-frame clones and leaves some out. The sample gives about 43,000 clones, about four fifths of which show up once; around 1.4% is in the top ten. These receptors' antigens are unknown. Sequencing was done on a sample of naive CD4+ T cells from PBMCs, cultured in vitro. The sample's subset: naive CD4+ T cells isolated by negative enrichment. These receptors were collected from an adult with COVID-19.

The gene calls are TRBV9 and TRBJ1-5; 7 nucleotides match TRBD1. Per germline, CDR1 SGDLS and CDR2 YYNGEE. The CDR3 is 15 residues long. The V gene end was trimmed by 4 bases and the J gene end by 5 bases; junction bases not matched to a gene: 9. For the CDR3, the DNA is TGTGCCAGCAGCTTAGGGACAGACCCCCATCAGCCCCAGCATTTT. Translating it yields CASSLGTDPHQPQHF.

The CDR3 loop is CASSQVRGVYTF. The CDR3 DNA is TGTGCCAGCAGCCAAGTGAGGGGCGTCTACACCTTC. V and J are TRBV3-1 (or the pseudogene TRBV3-2) and TRBJ1-2, with D perhaps matching TRBD1 (5 bases). V lost 1 base, J lost 10 bases, and 10 bases lay in between. Germline V gene data show CDR1 as LGHDT and CDR2 as YNNKEL (reference sequence). The CDR3 is 12 residues long.

The V and J genes are TRBV4-1 and TRBJ1-5; 8 bases fit TRBD1. Germline V gives CDR1 MGHRA, CDR2 YSYEKL. Trimming cost V 2 bases and J 5 bases; bases outside gene matches: 5. The CDR3 is 15 amino acids. CDR3 DNA: TGCGCCAGCAGCCAAAGACAGGGGAGGCATCAGCCCCAGCATTTT. It codes for CASSQRQGRHQPQHF.

This clone was counted only a few times. The chain combines TRBV7-9 with TRBJ1-2; 8 bases match TRBD1. Trimming took 1 base from V and 6 from J; bases not matched to a gene: 4. Germline V gene lookup returns CDR1 SEHNR and CDR2 FQNEAQ (reference sequence). CDR3 length equals 14 residues. In DNA form, the CDR3 reads TGTGCCAGCAGCTTAGAGGCAGGGGGCAATGGCTACACCTTC. It is translated as CASSLEAGGNGYTF.

This clone was observed once. This rearrangement joins TRBV6-2 or TRBV6-3 to TRBJ2-1; D call uncertain. Trimming cost V 8 bases and J 2 bases, with 13 bases left between them. From germline, CDR1 is MNHEY and CDR2 SVGEGT. The CDR3 is 14 residues long. DNA of the CDR3: TGTGCCAGCCGTTCGGAGCCCGCCTACAATGAGCAGTTCTTC. This gives the protein CASRSEPAYNEQFF.

This chain links TRBV2 with TRBJ2-2; D is possibly TRBD2 (5 bases). Trimming left V 1 base short and J 6 bases short, with 9 bases between. Germline V gene sequence: CDR1 SNHLY, CDR2 FYNNEI. The CDR3 is 14 amino acids. This chain's CDR3 is CASSEVRAAGELFF. The CDR3 DNA follows: TGTGCCAGCAGTGAAGTGCGGGCGGCCGGGGAGCTGTTTTTT.

The chain recombines TRBV11-2 with TRBJ1-5, with 9 bases that match TRBD1. Per germline, CDR1 SGHAT and CDR2 FQNNGV. V was pared by 6 bases and J by 1 base, with 13 bases of the junction left unmatched. This CDR3 is 18 amino acids long. The DNA for the CDR3 is TGTGCCAGCAGTCTCAACCCCGGGACAGGGACGAGCAATCAGCCCCAGCATTTT. Its translation: CASSLNPGTGTSNQPQHF.

The V call is TRBV27, the J call TRBJ2-5; D may be TRBD1 (6 bases). The better agreement between TRBJ2-7 and the DNA end casts doubt on the J call. The V gene's germline CDR1 is MNHEY and CDR2 SMNVEV (reference sequence). The CDR3 extends over 15 amino acids. CDR3 sequence reads: CASSDSGEWGYEQYF. CDR3 bases: TGTGCCAGCAGTGATTCAGGGGAATGGGGCTACGAGCAGTACTTC.

The genes are TRBV24-1 and TRBJ2-5, with 8 bases matching TRBD1. Germline CDR1 is KGHDR and CDR2 is SFDVKD. The CDR3 is 16 amino acids. V lost 4 bases to trimming and J lost 1 base; unmatched junction nucleotides: 7. CDR3 residues: CATSDPGTGAQETQYF. In DNA form, the CDR3 reads TGTGCCACCAGTGACCCCGGGACAGGAGCCCAAGAGACCCAGTACTTC.

This clone came up once. This rearrangement joins TRBV2 to TRBJ2-3, with TRBD2 matching over 8 bases. The germline CDR1 and CDR2 sequences are SNHLY and FYNNEI. The CDR3 loop spans 14 amino acids. The V segment lost 9 bases and the J segment 1 base; nucleotides outside the gene matches: 6. CDR3 amino acids: CASLSGGGTDTQYF. CDR3 DNA sequence: TGTGCCAGTCTAAGCGGGGGAGGCACAGATACGCAGTATTTT.

This clone has just one count. The J gene is TRBJ2-5, the V gene TRBV19; a weak D match, TRBD1 (6 bases). The CDR3 is 15 residues long. Trimming shortened V by 5 bases and J by 4 bases, and 17 bases separated the two germline ends. From germline, CDR1 is LNHDA and CDR2 SQIVND (reference sequence). The CDR3 here is CASSVTGIGAETQYF. The CDR3 nucleotides read TGTGCCAGTAGTGTAACAGGGATAGGAGCAGAGACCCAGTACTTC.

V is TRBV18 and J is TRBJ2-3; D possibly corresponds to TRBD1 (6 bases). This CDR3 has 16 amino acids. The V gene lost 3 bases and the J gene lost 0 bases, with 13 bases spanning the gap. Germline assignment: CDR1 KGHSH and CDR2 LQKENI. Here the CDR3 reads CASSPRTAASTDTQYF. The CDR3 DNA follows: TGTGCCAGCTCACCCCGGACAGCCGCTAGCACAGATACGCAGTATTTT.

This sequence joins TRBV6-6 and TRBJ2-7; 7 bases align to TRBD1. Germline V gives CDR1 MNHNY, CDR2 SVGAGI (reference sequence). The junction had 15 bases not matched to a gene; V was cut back by 5 bases and J by 2 bases. This CDR3 spans 17 amino acids. The CDR3 nucleotides read TGTGCCAGCAGTCTATCATCGGGACAGATCTCTCCCTACGAGCAGTACTTC. Encoded protein: CASSLSSGQISPYEQYF.

This chain connects TRBV6-6 to TRBJ2-1; TRBD2 agrees at 7 bases. The V and J ends lost 2 bases and 5 bases, in that order; junction bases with no gene match: 6. Germline CDR1 MNHNY, CDR2 SVGAGI (reference sequence). The CDR3 totals 15 residues. Here the CDR3 DNA reads TGTGCCAGCAGTTACGGCAAGCGGGACGACAATGAGCAGTTCTTC. It is translated as CASSYGKRDDNEQFF.

The V call is TRBV6-5, the J call TRBJ2-4, with D maybe TRBD2 (7 bases). V was shortened by 5 bases and J by 4 bases, with 15 bases between the two germline ends. This CDR3 is 15 amino acids long. Germline V gene sequence: CDR1 MNHEY, CDR2 SVGAGI. CDR3 sequence: CASSRGGVLKNIQYF. The CDR3 bases are TGTGCCAGCAGTAGGGGGGGAGTCCTTAAAAACATTCAGTACTTC.

This clone has more than one count but fewer than ten. The J gene is TRBJ1-1, the V gene TRBV4-1, with D possibly being TRBD1 (6 bases). The CDR3 runs to 18 residues. The V gene lost 6 bases and the J gene lost 0 bases, with 23 bases spanning the gap. Germline V gene sequence: CDR1 MGHRA, CDR2 YSYEKL. The CDR3 DNA sequence: TGCGCCAGCAGGTACAGCCAAGAAAGAGGACAGATGAACACTGAAGCTTTCTTT. The encoded protein is CASRYSQERGQMNTEAFF.

The chain uses TRBV4-2 and TRBJ2-5; 9 bases fit TRBD2. Germline V gene data show CDR1 as LGHNA and CDR2 as YNFKEQ. J lost 5 bases, V lost 0 bases, and 22 bases had no gene match. The CDR3 totals 21 residues. DNA of the CDR3: TGTGCCAGCAGCCAAGATAAATGGAGTAGCGGGAGAGAGGTAAAGGGGGAGACCCAGTACTTC. Amino acid sequence: CASSQDKWSSGREVKGETQYF.

V and J are TRBV3-1 (or the pseudogene TRBV3-2) and TRBJ2-5; 10 nucleotides agree with TRBD2. V was clipped by 7 bases and J by 5 bases; unmatched bases: 7. From germline, CDR1 is LGHDT and CDR2 YNNKEL (reference sequence). The CDR3 consists of 14 residues. CDR3 coding DNA: TGTGCCAGCACCCGGACTAGCGGAACGGAGACCCAGTACTTC. This codes for CASTRTSGTETQYF.

The chain joins TRBV3-1 (or the pseudogene TRBV3-2) to TRBJ2-2; the match to TRBD2 covers 14 bases. The J segment lost 9 bases and the V segment lost 4 bases, leaving 4 bases of the junction unmatched. CDR1 is LGHDT, CDR2 YNNKEL, per germline (reference sequence). The CDR3 has 15 residues. For the CDR3, the DNA is TGTGCCAGCAGCCCCGGGACTAGCGGGAGACGGGAGCTGTTTTTT. Translated, it gives CASSPGTSGRRELFF.

The chain recombines TRBV13 with TRBJ2-7; 10 nucleotides agree with TRBD1. Germline CDR1 reads PRHDT; CDR2 reads FYEKMQ (reference sequence). The CDR3 length is 16 residues. Germline trimming cut 6 bases from V and 2 bases from J; bases unmatched to any gene: 10. For the CDR3, the DNA is TGTGCCAGCAGACACGGCGATGGGACAGGGGCCTACGAGCAGTACTTC. This gives the protein CASRHGDGTGAYEQYF.